A single T cell receptor (beta chain) is shown here with its context. Looked up from germline, CDR1 is SGHRS and CDR2 is YFSETQ. Unmatched junction bases numbered 18, after V lost 1 base and J lost 2 bases. This CDR3 spans 20 amino acids. This table comes from immunoSEQ multiplex PCR, and its TCRdb copy is limited to in-frame clones, with some not included. The table includes hundreds of thousands of clones, more than 75% detected once. The data were obtained in a study of shared clonotypes between healthy human individuals. Material for sequencing was PBMCs. This receptor was identified in a woman between 40 and 55 years old in good health. Some clones in this sample may be carry-over from other donors' samples. The chain recombines TRBV5-1 with TRBJ2-7; 10 nucleotides line up with TRBD1. DNA of the CDR3: TGCGCCAGCAGCTTGCCCCGGGGACAGGGGACCCTCGGTGGGCCCTACGAGCAGTACTTC. As protein: CASSLPRGQGTLGGPYEQYF. The variable domain in full, completed from reference TRBV5-1 and TRBJ2-7, reads KAGVTQTPRYLIKTRGQQVTLSCSPISGHRSVSWYQQTPGQGLQFLFEYFSETQRNKGNFPGRFSGRQFSNSRSEMNVSTLELGDSALYLCASSLPRGQGTLGGPYEQYFGPGTRLTVT.